The rows below give T cell receptor beta chains drawn from one sample of a study of cytomegalovirus exposure and HLA in healthy donors. Clones were sequenced by immunoSEQ multiplex PCR, and TCRdb holds only the in-frame ones, with some missing. The table includes hundreds of thousands of clones, about 75% detected once. The material sequenced was PBMCs. Source of these receptors: a male donor in good health and CMV-seronegative. Each CDR3 is given with its conserved first and last residue. The D gene is left open where the match is weak. Some rows have no size entry. The others give once, few or many, or a class for an expanded clone.

>TRBV2|.|.|TRBJ2-3
TGTGCCAGCAGCGCCCGGCAGTTCCCAGACAGTTCGACGCAGTATTTT
CASSARQFPDSSTQYF
>TRBV9|.|TRBD2|TRBJ2-4
TGTGCCAGCAGCGTAGGGGGTAGCGGGAGAGAGGGAAACATTCAGTACTTC
CASSVGGSGREGNIQYF
>TRBV4-3|.|TRBD1|TRBJ1-5
TGCGCCAGCAGCCCCGGACAGGGGGCGATTCAGCCCCAGCATTTT
CASSPGQGAIQPQHF
>TRBV6-6|.|TRBD1|TRBJ1-4
TGTGCCAGCAGTTCAGGGGGACAGGGGAGTGAAAAACTGTTTTTT
CASSSGGQGSEKLFF
>TRBV30|few|TRBD1|TRBJ2-7
TGTGCCTGCGACGGGGACAGTTCCTACGAGCAGTACTTC
CACDGDSSYEQYF
>TRBV14|.|.|TRBJ1-1
TGTGCCAGCAGCCAAATGGGGGGGGTCACTGAAGCTTTCTTT
CASSQMGGVTEAFF
>TRBV2|.|.|TRBJ2-7
TGTGCCAGCAGGAGCGGGCGTCCCGAGCAGTACTTC
CASRSGRPEQYF
>TRBV5-1|.|TRBD2|TRBJ2-1
TGCGCCAGCAGCCGATCGGTAGCGGGAGGGTACAATGAGCAGTTCTTC
CASSRSVAGGYNEQFF
>TRBV29-1|once|TRBD1|TRBJ2-3
TGCAGCGTTGATGAGGGACAGGCCAGCGCGCAGTATTTT
CSVDEGQASAQYF
>TRBV12-5|.|.|TRBJ2-2
TGTGCTAGTGGTTTGGCCTACACCGGGGAGCTGTTTTTT
CASGLAYTGELFF
>TRBV7-2|.|.|TRBJ2-7
TGTGCCAGCAGCTTCACGTTAGAACCAAACGAGCAGTACTTC
CASSFTLEPNEQYF
>TRBV19|.|.|TRBJ2-7
TGTGCCAGTAGCACTACGGGACACTCCACCGAGCAGTACTTC
CASSTTGHSTEQYF
>TRBV19|.|.|TRBJ2-7
TGTGCCAGTAGTTATTCGGGCTACGAGCAGTACTTC
CASSYSGYEQYF
>TRBV29-1|.|TRBD1|TRBJ2-2
TGCAGCGCGACAGGGGGCGGGGAGCTGTTTTTT
CSATGGGELFF
>TRBV27|.|TRBD2|TRBJ2-1
TGTGCCAGCAGCAAGCGGGGGGGCCACAATGAGCAGTTCTTC
CASSKRGGHNEQFF
>TRBV30|.|TRBD1|TRBJ1-4
TGTGCCCTCCGCGGGACAGGACGGCGGGAAAAACTGTTTTTT
CALRGTGRREKLFF